This T cell receptor beta chain is from a study of CD8 T cells in Susac syndrome. The CDR3 spans 16 residues. Germline CDR1 DFQATT, CDR2 SNEGSKA (reference sequence). V lost 4 bases, J lost 2 bases, and 9 bases stayed unmatched. RNA, at roughly 0.45 to 1 ug, was reverse transcribed with random hexamers. MiXCR, applied by TCRdb to the immunoSEQ multiplex PCR reads, yields one record per CDR3 protein. The repertoire holds about 130,000 distinct CDR3 sequences, with about 95% as singletons. The chain combines TRBV20-1 with TRBJ2-7, with 12 bases that match TRBD2. The TCR sequence derives from a human donor with Susac syndrome. Sequences were obtained from CD8+ T cells from PBMCs. CDR3 nucleotides: TGCAGTGCTACCGAGGCCTGGACTAGCGGGACCTACGAGCAGTACTTC. Translating gives CSATEAWTSGTYEQYF.